This passage covers 32 T cell receptor beta chains from one sample sequenced in a study of OX40 agonist ivuxolimab in advanced cancers. This table comes from immunoSEQ multiplex PCR, and its TCRdb copy is limited to in-frame clones, with some not included. Of roughly 76,000 clones listed, roughly 86% were seen once; the top ten hold 2.5%. Sequences were derived from CD4+ or CD8+ T cells sorted from blood, sampled in a trial of the OX40 agonist ivuxolimab. The receptors come from an adult with an advanced solid tumor such as melanoma, head and neck, liver or kidney cancer.

This sequence joins TRBV6-5 and TRBJ2-5; D gene uncertain. The CDR3 loop spans 14 amino acids. CDR1 is MNHEY, CDR2 SVGAGI, per germline. V dropped 0 bases and J dropped 1 base, with 6 bases sitting between them. The CDR3 DNA sequence: TGTGCCAGCAGTTACTCGGGCAGCCAAGAGACCCAGTACTTC. It translates to CASSYSGSQETQYF.

The chain recombines TRBV7-8 with TRBJ1-5; the D is unclear. In germline, CDR1 is SGHVS, CDR2 FQNEAQ. This CDR3 has 13 residues. V lost 1 base and J lost 5, with 6 bases in between. DNA of the CDR3: TGTGCCAGCAGCTTAGTTCCGGATCAGCCCCAGCATTTT. This gives the protein CASSLVPDQPQHF.

This sequence joins TRBV9 and TRBJ2-7; the D call may be TRBD1 or TRBD2 (5 bases each). This CDR3 is built from 15 residues. CDR1 and CDR2 from the germline V gene are SGDLS and YYNGEE. V was cut by 4 bases and J by 6 bases, with 20 bases left in between. The CDR3 DNA follows: TGTGCCAGCAGCCCCCGAGGGGCGGGCAGACTCGAGCAGTACGTC. Encoded protein: CASSPRGAGRLEQYV.

This clone was observed once. V and J are TRBV18 and TRBJ2-3; no firm D call. The V gene lost 2 bases and the J gene lost 3 bases, with 12 bases spanning the gap. Germline V gene data show CDR1 as KGHSH and CDR2 as LQKENI. The CDR3 is made up of 15 amino acids. The CDR3 nucleotides read TGTGCCAGCTCACCAAGAGACGGCCGAACAGATACGCAGTATTTT. This gives the protein CASSPRDGRTDTQYF.

V gene TRBV10-3 combines with J gene TRBJ1-5, with a tentative D call TRBD1 (5 bases). The CDR3 is made up of 14 amino acids. With 3 bases removed from V and 3 bases from J, the gap between germline ends came to 9 bases. CDR1 ENHRY and CDR2 SYGVKD come from the germline V gene. CDR3 residues: CAISDRDLNQPQHF. The CDR3 nucleotides are TGTGCCATCAGTGACCGGGACCTCAATCAGCCCCAGCATTTT.

V gene TRBV19 combines with J gene TRBJ2-2; TRBD1 aligns across 9 bases. This CDR3 is built from 14 residues. V was clipped by 6 bases and J by 8 bases; unmatched bases: 7. Germline V gives CDR1 LNHDA, CDR2 SQIVND (reference sequence). The CDR3 DNA reads TGTGCCAGTAGCGCACAGGGGGCGCCAGGGGAGCTGTTTTTT. This encodes CASSAQGAPGELFF.

The J gene is TRBJ1-5, the V gene TRBV27; D call uncertain. Germline V gives CDR1 MNHEY, CDR2 SMNVEV (reference sequence). Trimming shortened V by 1 base and J by 4 bases, and 5 bases separated the two germline ends. The CDR3 spans 13 residues. DNA for the CDR3: TGTGCCAGCAGTTTATTGAGTAATCAGCCCCAGCATTTT. It encodes CASSLLSNQPQHF.

The chain uses TRBV14 and TRBJ2-1; no definite D call. The CDR3 sequence is 12 residues long. Germline V gene lookup returns CDR1 SGHDN and CDR2 FVKESK. V was cut by 3 bases and J by 5 bases, with 5 bases left in between. DNA of the CDR3: TGTGCCAGCAGCCAGCGTCACAATGAGCAGTTCTTC. Protein product: CASSQRHNEQFF.

The V gene is TRBV7-2, the J gene TRBJ2-7; tentatively, D is TRBD1 (6 bases). The germline gives CDR1 SGHTA, CDR2 FQGNSA. Trimming removed 4 bases at V and 0 bases at J, with 19 bases between. The CDR3 consists of 17 residues. The CDR3 here is CASSSARRDKISYEQYF. CDR3 coding DNA: TGTGCCAGCAGCTCCGCGAGACGGGACAAGATCTCCTACGAGCAGTACTTC. Variable domain in full (rest from reference TRBV7-2 and TRBJ2-7): GAGVSQSPSNKVTEKGKDVELRCDPISGHTALYWYRQSLGQGLEFLIYFQGNSAPDKSGLPSDRFSAERTGGSVSTLTIQRTQQEDSAVYLCASSSARRDKISYEQYFGPGTRLTVT.

The chain recombines TRBV5-6 with TRBJ1-1, with D tentatively TRBD1 (5 bases). The CDR3 extends over 13 amino acids. V was cut by 4 bases and J by 6 bases, with 13 bases left in between. Germline values: CDR1 SGHDT, CDR2 YYEEEE. The CDR3 bases are TGTGCCAGCAGCACCCAGGGATATGCTGAAGCTTTCTTT. Translating it yields CASSTQGYAEAFF. The complete variable domain, with remaining parts taken from reference TRBV5-6 and TRBJ1-1, reads DAGVTQSPTHLIKTRGQQVTLRCSPKSGHDTVSWYQQALGQGPQFIFQYYEEEERQRGNFPDRFSGHQFPNYSSELNVNALLLGDSALYLCASSTQGYAEAFFGQGTRLTVV.

The chain recombines TRBV18 with TRBJ1-3; D might be TRBD1 (5 bases). This CDR3 region has 15 residues. Trimming took off 2 bases at V and 4 bases at J, with 12 bases between the two ends. Germline V gene lookup returns CDR1 KGHSH and CDR2 LQKENI. CDR3 in amino acids: CASSPFRGGGNTIYF. CDR3 in DNA: TGTGCCAGCTCACCATTCCGGGGCGGAGGAAACACCATATATTTT. Together with reference TRBV18 and TRBJ1-3, the CDR3 gives the full variable domain: NAGVMQNPRHLVRRRGQEARLRCSPMKGHSHVYWYRQLPEEGLKFMVYLQKENIIDESGMPKERFSAEFPKEGPSILRIQQVVRGDSAAYFCASSPFRGGGNTIYFGEGSWLTVV.

For the CDR3, the DNA is TGTGCCAGCAGCTTTTTCCCAGGACAGGGACTTGGTGGAAACACCATATATTTT. Translated: CASSFFPGQGLGGNTIYF. The chain is built from TRBV7-6 and TRBJ1-3, with 8 bases that match TRBD1. From germline, CDR1 is SGHVS and CDR2 FNYEAQ. This CDR3 region has 18 residues. Unmatched junction bases numbered 13, after V lost 3 bases and J lost 3 bases.

This sequence joins TRBV2 and TRBJ1-5, with 10 bases fitting TRBD1. The CDR3 contains 14 residues. V lost 7 bases, J lost 2 bases, and 2 bases stayed unmatched. Germline-derived CDR1 and CDR2 are SNHLY and FYNNEI. CDR3 sequence (DNA): TGTGCCAGCACCGGGACAGGGGGCAATCAGCCCCAGCATTTT. This gives the protein CASTGTGGNQPQHF.

V gene TRBV6-5 combines with J gene TRBJ2-7, with 10 bases aligning to TRBD1. This CDR3 has 14 residues. V trimming: 5 bases; J trimming: 6 bases; junction bases outside the gene matches: 7. The germline V gene encodes CDR1 MNHEY and CDR2 SVGAGI. The CDR3 DNA reads TGTGCCAGCAGTGGCCGGGACAGGGGTAGCGAGCAGTACTTC. The encoded protein is CASSGRDRGSEQYF.

The chain uses TRBV5-4 and TRBJ1-1; D might be TRBD1 (6 bases). This CDR3 is built from 14 residues. V dropped 8 bases and J dropped 6 bases, with 20 bases sitting between them. CDR1 is SGHNT and CDR2 is YYREEE in the germline V gene (reference sequence). This CDR3 reads CARLGDDRSPEAFF. CDR3 DNA sequence: TGTGCCAGACTCGGGGACGACAGGAGCCCTGAAGCTTTCTTT.

The chain links TRBV6-4 to TRBJ2-1; tentatively, D is TRBD1 (6 bases). V was shortened by 5 bases and J by 2 bases, with 13 bases between the two germline ends. Germline V gene data show CDR1 as MRHNA and CDR2 as SNTAGT. The CDR3 covers 15 residues. The CDR3 DNA reads as TGTGCCAGCAGTCGGACAGAGGGGACCTACAATGAGCAGTTCTTC. This sequence encodes CASSRTEGTYNEQFF.

This clone was observed a single time. The J gene is TRBJ1-1, the V gene TRBV28, with TRBD1 matching over 9 bases. The CDR3 is made up of 18 amino acids. V was clipped by 5 bases and J by 0 bases; unmatched bases: 13. Per germline, CDR1 MDHEN and CDR2 SYDVKM. The CDR3 nucleotides read TGTGCCAGCAGTCCCCTCCTGACAGGGGGAGGGGTGAACACTGAAGCTTTCTTT. Protein sequence: CASSPLLTGGGVNTEAFF.

There are a few counts of this clone. The J gene is TRBJ1-3, the V gene TRBV9, with D unclear. Germline CDR1 SGDLS, CDR2 YYNGEE. Trimming took off 3 bases at V and 0 bases at J, with 10 bases between the two ends. There are 15 residues in the CDR3. In nucleotides, the CDR3 is TGTGCCAGCAGCGCCCAGCGTTACTCTGGAAACACCATATATTTT. It encodes CASSAQRYSGNTIYF.

This chain connects TRBV27 to TRBJ2-7; possible D gene TRBD2, 7 bases. The ends were cut back, 6 bases at V and 4 bases at J, with 13 bases in the middle. Germline-derived CDR1 and CDR2 are MNHEY and SMNVEV (reference sequence). The CDR3 runs 13 residues. The CDR3 reads CASSLGGRYEQYF. The CDR3 bases are TGTGCCAGCAGCCTGGGGGGGCGGTACGAGCAGTACTTC.

In its sample, this clone was seen once. The V call is TRBV28, the J call TRBJ1-4; perhaps TRBD1 as D (6 bases). The CDR3 is 15 amino acids. Germline assignment: CDR1 MDHEN and CDR2 SYDVKM. Trimming removed 5 bases from V and 12 bases from J, with 22 bases in between. CDR3 sequence (DNA): TGTGCCAGCAGTACGCAGCAGGGGAAGGGGATAGAACTGTTTTTT. It codes for CASSTQQGKGIELFF.

The V and J genes are TRBV4-3 and TRBJ2-3; no definite D call. Trimming took 3 bases from V and 3 from J, leaving 19 bases between them. The CDR3 totals 17 residues. The germline V gene has CDR1 LGHNA and CDR2 YSLEER. As DNA, the CDR3 is TGCGCCAGCAGCCACGTCACGGGCCGCCCGGAGACAGATACGCAGTATTTT. Its translation is CASSHVTGRPETDTQYF.

CDR3 DNA: TGTGCCAGCAGCTTAGAGAGGATGACTGAAGCTTTCTTT. It codes for CASSLERMTEAFF. The chain uses TRBV7-2 and TRBJ1-1; D unclear. Germline V CDR1 and CDR2: SGHTA, FQGNSA. The length of the CDR3 is 13 residues. V was clipped by 1 base and J by 5 bases, with 8 bases between them. Based on the CDR3 plus reference TRBV7-2 and TRBJ1-1, the full variable domain is GAGVSQSPSNKVTEKGKDVELRCDPISGHTALYWYRQSLGQGLEFLIYFQGNSAPDKSGLPSDRFSAERTGGSVSTLTIQRTQQEDSAVYLCASSLERMTEAFFGQGTRLTVV.

The rearrangement joins TRBV28 to TRBJ1-2; 8 bases line up with TRBD1. The germline CDR1 and CDR2 sequences are MDHEN and SYDVKM. The J segment lost 2 bases and the V segment lost 11 bases, leaving 10 bases of the junction unmatched. The CDR3 length is 14 residues. As DNA, the CDR3 is TGTGCCTCCCAGCAGGCAGGGGGCAACTATGGCTACACCTTC. It translates to CASQQAGGNYGYTF.

This chain links TRBV7-9 with TRBJ2-3, with D perhaps TRBD1 (5 bases). This CDR3 comprises 14 residues. Trimming removed 1 base from V and 2 bases from J, with 7 bases in between. Germline CDR1 SEHNR, CDR2 FQNEAQ (reference sequence). CDR3 sequence (DNA): TGTGCCAGCAGCTTAGGGACAATCACAGATACGCAGTATTTT. As protein: CASSLGTITDTQYF.

This rearrangement joins TRBV7-9 to TRBJ1-3; 7 bases map to TRBD1. The germline CDR1 and CDR2 sequences are SEHNR and FQNEAQ (reference sequence). Trimming removed 5 bases from V and 0 bases from J; junction bases left unmatched: 10. This CDR3 spans 17 amino acids. The CDR3 bases are TGTGCCAGCAGCGGGCCGGGACAGAGAAACTCTGGAAACACCATATATTTT. It translates to CASSGPGQRNSGNTIYF.

This chain links TRBV6-5 with TRBJ1-6, with D uncertain. The CDR3 spans 14 residues. Germline CDR1 reads MNHEY; CDR2 reads SVGAGI. Trimming removed 2 bases from V and 7 bases from J, with 9 bases in between. CDR3 in DNA: TGTGCCAGCAGTTACCGTGGGGAGAATTCACCCCTCCACTTT. This encodes CASSYRGENSPLHF.

The chain links TRBV7-6 to TRBJ2-2, with 9 bases aligning to TRBD1. The germline CDR1 and CDR2 sequences are SGHVS and FNYEAQ. J gave up 5 bases and V 6 bases, and 7 bases lay outside the gene matches. This CDR3 contains 15 residues. Written as DNA, the CDR3 is TGTGCCAGCAGACCCGGGACAGGGTCGACCGGGGAGCTGTTTTTT. It specifies CASRPGTGSTGELFF.

The chain is built from TRBV7-2 and TRBJ2-2; no reliable D call. Trimming removed 2 bases at V and 8 bases at J, with 9 bases between. Germline V gives CDR1 SGHTA, CDR2 FQGNSA. CDR3 size: 13 residues. The CDR3 region has the DNA TGTGCCAGCAGCTTAAGGGTTGGAGGGGAGCTGTTTTTT. This encodes CASSLRVGGELFF.

The gene calls are TRBV7-8 and TRBJ2-5; no clear D. The CDR3 covers 14 residues. V was clipped by 5 bases and J by 5 bases, with 15 bases between them. In germline, CDR1 is SGHVS, CDR2 FQNEAQ. Written as DNA, the CDR3 is TGTGCCAGCAGCCTGGAGATTACCAAGGAGACCCAGTACTTC. It encodes CASSLEITKETQYF. The variable domain in full, completed from reference TRBV7-8 and TRBJ2-5, reads GAGVSQSPRYKVAKRGQDVALRCDPISGHVSLFWYQQALGQGPEFLTYFQNEAQLDKSGLPSDRFFAERPEGSVSTLKIQRTQQEDSAVYLCASSLEITKETQYFGPGTRLLVL.

This clone was detected a few times. The chain combines TRBV7-2 with TRBJ2-7; 7 bases are a match to TRBD1. V lost 5 bases, J lost 2 bases, and 9 bases stayed unmatched. The CDR3 extends over 15 amino acids. Germline CDR1 and CDR2: SGHTA and FQGNSA. The CDR3 spells CASSVRQGATYEQYF. Written as DNA, the CDR3 is TGTGCCAGCAGCGTTCGACAGGGTGCAACCTACGAGCAGTACTTC.

The J gene is TRBJ2-5, the V gene TRBV5-4, with D possibly being TRBD2 (5 bases). Germline lookup yields CDR1 SGHNT and CDR2 YYREEE (reference sequence). Deletions cut 4 bases from V and 3 bases from J, with 22 bases between. The length of the CDR3 is 17 residues. The CDR3 bases are TGTGCCAGCAGCCACCTCCGGGGTGGTGACCCCAAAGAGACCCAGTACTTC. This codes for CASSHLRGGDPKETQYF.

The V and J genes are TRBV6-5 and TRBJ2-1; tentatively, D is TRBD2 (6 bases). With 2 bases removed from V and 11 bases from J, the gap between germline ends came to 7 bases. The CDR3 runs to 11 residues. Germline CDR1 MNHEY, CDR2 SVGAGI. The CDR3 region has the DNA TGTGCCAGCAGTTACGGGGGGAAGCAGTTCTTC. Its protein product is CASSYGGKQFF.